The sequence of this T cell receptor beta chain was determined in a study of blood T cells in healthy people across ages. On the study more broadly: Per every two T cells, about one barcoded beta molecule was captured by template switching.

A second PCR of roughly 7 to 11 cycles used a sample-barcoded 5' primer and a J-beta primer mix. TCRdb analysed the 5' RACE reads with MiXCR anew, one entry per CDR3 protein. The repertoire holds almost 1 million distinct CDR3 sequences, with roughly 50% as singletons. Of note for this clonotype: Its ends do not fully match the called genes, so a read error is possible.

Donors each provided around 9 milliliters of peripheral blood. The CDR3 length is 11 residues. Germline CDR1 SGHDT, CDR2 YYEEEE. The source material was blood. The chain employs TRBV5-6 and TRBJ2-1, with D unresolved. The receptor was isolated from a woman aged 55-69 years in good health. The CDR3 here is CAGSFSNEQFF. The CDR3 DNA reads as TGTGCCGGCAGCTTCTCCAATGAGCAGTTCTTC.